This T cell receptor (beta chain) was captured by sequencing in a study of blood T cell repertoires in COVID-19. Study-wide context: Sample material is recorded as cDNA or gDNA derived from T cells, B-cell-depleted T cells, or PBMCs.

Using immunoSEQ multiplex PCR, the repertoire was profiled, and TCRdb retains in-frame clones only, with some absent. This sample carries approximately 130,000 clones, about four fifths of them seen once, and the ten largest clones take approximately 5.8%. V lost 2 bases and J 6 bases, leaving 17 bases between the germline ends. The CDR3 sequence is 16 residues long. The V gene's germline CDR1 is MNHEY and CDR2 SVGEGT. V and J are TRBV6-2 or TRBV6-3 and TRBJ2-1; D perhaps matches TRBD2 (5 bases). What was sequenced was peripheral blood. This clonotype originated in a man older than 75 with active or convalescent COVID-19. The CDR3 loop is CASSYLSGPLGNEQFF. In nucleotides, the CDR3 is TGTGCCAGCAGTTACCTAAGCGGCCCCCTGGGCAATGAGCAGTTCTTC.